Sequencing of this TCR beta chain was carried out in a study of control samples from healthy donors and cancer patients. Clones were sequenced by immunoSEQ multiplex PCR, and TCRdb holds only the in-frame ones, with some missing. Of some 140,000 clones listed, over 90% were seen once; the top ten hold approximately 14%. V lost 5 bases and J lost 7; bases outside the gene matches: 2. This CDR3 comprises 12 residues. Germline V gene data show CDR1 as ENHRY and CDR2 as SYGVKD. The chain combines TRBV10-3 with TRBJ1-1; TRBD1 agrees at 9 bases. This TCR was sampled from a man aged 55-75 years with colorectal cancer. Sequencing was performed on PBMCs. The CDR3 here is CAISRQGGEAFF. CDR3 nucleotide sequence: TGTGCCATCAGTCGACAGGGGGGTGAAGCTTTCTTT.